The rows below give T cell receptor beta chains drawn from one sample of a study of blood T cells in healthy people across ages. TCRdb passed the 5' RACE reads through MiXCR, listing each CDR3 protein once. The sample has roughly 790,000 distinct CDR3 sequences, roughly 47% seen once; the top ten hold about 20%. Sequencing was done on a sample of blood. Receptors originate from a woman in her fifties or sixties in good health. The CDR3 runs from the conserved cysteine through the conserved F or W. D genes are given only for firm matches. Size values are once, few and many counts, or a class for expanded clones, and some rows have none.

D gene	V gene	clone size	J gene	CDR3 DNA	CDR3 protein
NA	TRBV29-1	many	TRBJ1-2	TGCAGCGCTAGGGGCGGGGATAATGGCTACACCTTC	CSARGGDNGYTF
NA	TRBV12-3/TRBV12-4	many	TRBJ2-5	TGTGCCAGCAGCCGACAATTCGAAGAGACCCAGTACTTC	CASSRQFEETQYF
TRBD2	TRBV3-1	NA	TRBJ2-1	TGTGCCAGCAGCCAAGAGGGACTAGTACCCTCGAGTTACAATGAGCAGTTCTTC	CASSQEGLVPSSYNEQFF
NA	TRBV4-2	few	TRBJ1-2	TGTGCCAGCAGCCAACCCCGGGACTATGGCTACACCTTC	CASSQPRDYGYTF
NA	TRBV12-3/TRBV12-4	NA	TRBJ2-7	TGTGCCAGCAGTTTAGGACTGGAGACTTACGAGCAGTACTTC	CASSLGLETYEQYF
TRBD1	TRBV7-8	many	TRBJ2-3	TGTGCCAGCAGCTCCCCGGGACAGTATGTGGATACGCAGTATTTT	CASSSPGQYVDTQYF
NA	TRBV6-2/TRBV6-3	NA	TRBJ2-5	TGTGCCAGCACCGCCCGGTTTAACGTAGAGACCCAGTACTTC	CASTARFNVETQYF
NA	TRBV7-3	NA	TRBJ2-3	TGTGCCAGCAGCCTGATGGTTGATACGCAGTATTTT	CASSLMVDTQYF
NA	TRBV25-1	NA	TRBJ2-1	TGTGCCAGCAGTGTCCCTAAGGCGCAGGGTGGCGAGCAGTTCTTC	CASSVPKAQGGEQFF
TRBD2	TRBV5-6	NA	TRBJ2-1	TGTGCCAGCAGCCCGCCAGCGGGGGGATACAATGAGCAGTTCTTC	CASSPPAGGYNEQFF
TRBD2	TRBV15	NA	TRBJ2-1	TGTGCCACCAGCAGATGGCCTAGCGGGAGTCCTCTTTACAATGAGCAGTTCTTC	CATSRWPSGSPLYNEQFF
NA	TRBV29-1	NA	TRBJ1-2	TGCAGCGTTCTTGAGGGAGCTAACTATGGCTACACCTTC	CSVLEGANYGYTF
NA	TRBV4-3	NA	TRBJ2-5	TGCGCCAGCAGCCAAGACAGGGCATTTGCGGAGACCCAGTACTTC	CASSQDRAFAETQYF
TRBD1	TRBV7-9	NA	TRBJ1-6	TGTGCCAGCAGCTCGACAGGGGCCTTGGGTTCACCCCTCCACTTT	CASSSTGALGSPLHF
TRBD1	TRBV18	NA	TRBJ2-5	TGTGCCAGCTCTCGGGCAGGGGGCGCGTACTTC	CASSRAGGAYF
NA	TRBV12-3/TRBV12-4	NA	TRBJ2-7	TGTGCCAGCAGTTTCGATTACGGGCACGAGCAGTACTTC	CASSFDYGHEQYF
TRBD2	TRBV6-2/TRBV6-3	NA	TRBJ2-5	TGTGCCAGCATTAATAGCGGGAGGGAGACCCAGTACTTC	CASINSGRETQYF
NA	TRBV10-3	NA	TRBJ2-4	TGTGCCATCAGTGAGGGCAGGGACGATGGTCAGTACTTC	CAISEGRDDGQYF
NA	TRBV7-2	NA	TRBJ1-2	TGTGCCAGCACAAACAGAAACTATGGCTACACCTTC	CASTNRNYGYTF
TRBD1	TRBV3-1	NA	TRBJ2-1	TGTGCCAGCAGCTCTGCAGGGGGCGGAAAGTTCTTC	CASSSAGGGKFF
NA	TRBV20-1	NA	TRBJ1-1	TGCAGTGCTAGAGGGGGGGGGGTCCCTGAAGCTTTCTTT	CSARGGGVPEAFF
NA	TRBV4-3	few	TRBJ2-1	TGCGCCAGCAGCCAAGTCCGGCAGTCTTCCTACAATGAGCAGTTCTTC	CASSQVRQSSYNEQFF
NA	TRBV12-3/TRBV12-4	many	TRBJ2-5	TGTGCCAGCAGTTTAGAACATGGCGGATATGGGACCCAGTACTTC	CASSLEHGGYGTQYF
NA	TRBV9	NA	TRBJ2-2	TGTGCCAGCAGCGCCGGGCCCGGGCTGTTTTTT	CASSAGPGLFF
NA	TRBV28	few	TRBJ2-7	TGTGCCAGCAGTCCGCCCCAGGTTCGCTACGAGCAGTACTTC	CASSPPQVRYEQYF
TRBD1	TRBV7-9	NA	TRBJ1-2	TGTGCCAGCAGCTTAGCGGACAGGGAAGCGAGCTATGGCTACACCTTC	CASSLADREASYGYTF
TRBD2	TRBV5-1	NA	TRBJ2-1	TGCGCCAGCAGTACCGGGGGGGCCATTAATGAGCAGTTCTTC	CASSTGGAINEQFF
NA	TRBV20-1	NA	TRBJ1-1	TGCAGTGCTAGAGATGGGAACACTGAAGCTTTCTTT	CSARDGNTEAFF
TRBD2	TRBV20-1	NA	TRBJ2-1	TGCAGTGCTAGAGATGACAGCGGGAGGCGCAATGAGCAGTTCTTC	CSARDDSGRRNEQFF
NA	TRBV6-5	NA	TRBJ1-1	TGTGCCATCAGTGAAGGGGGTCCTGAAGCTTTCTTT	CAISEGGPEAFF
NA	TRBV16	few	TRBJ1-6	TGTGCCAGCAGCCTTAGACAGTCTTCACCCCTCCACTTT	CASSLRQSSPLHF
NA	TRBV29-1	NA	TRBJ2-5	TGCAGCTCTATGAGTGGGGGTCTAGAGACCCAGTACTTC	CSSMSGGLETQYF
NA	TRBV6-4	NA	TRBJ2-1	TGTGCCAGCAGTGACGTGGGGGGGGGCCTCAATGAGCAGTTCTTC	CASSDVGGGLNEQFF
NA	TRBV7-2	NA	TRBJ2-1	TGCGCCAGCAGCTTGGGTGGTGGGGGGACCTACAATGGGCAGTTCTTC	CASSLGGGGTYNGQFF
NA	TRBV6-1	NA	TRBJ2-7	TGTGCCAGCAGTGGATGGGAATACGAGCAGTACTTC	CASSGWEYEQYF